The text below deals with one TCR beta chain. This entry belongs to a study of blood T cell repertoires in COVID-19. For the study at large: Sources were T cells, B-cell-depleted T cells, or PBMCs; the material itself was cDNA or gDNA.

This table comes from immunoSEQ multiplex PCR, and its TCRdb copy is limited to in-frame clones, with some not included. The sample has about 250,000 clones; roughly 80% are singletons. This TCR came from an older man with acute or convalescent COVID-19. Sequencing was carried out using peripheral blood.

The CDR3 sequence is CASSSGVGEKLFF. In DNA form, the CDR3 reads TGCGCCAGCAGCTCAGGGGTTGGTGAAAAACTGTTTTTT. V is TRBV5-1 and J is TRBJ1-4; tentatively, D is TRBD1 (6 bases). This CDR3 has 13 amino acids. Per the germline V gene, CDR1 is SGHRS and CDR2 is YFSETQ. Trimming shortened V by 3 bases and J by 7 bases, and 10 bases separated the two germline ends.